This T cell receptor beta chain appears in the sequencing data of a study of T-cell reconstitution after alpha-beta-depleted transplantation in children. The CDR3 is 15 residues long. The V and J ends lost 5 bases and 3 bases respectively, with 16 bases between them. As it was prepared, the TCRbeta library received unique molecular identifiers. TCRdb called the PCR reads again in MiXCR, with one record for every CDR3 protein. The sample has fewer than 700,000 distinct CDR3 sequences, approximately 13% seen once. This chain connects TRBV12-3 or TRBV12-4 to TRBJ1-1; a weak D match, TRBD1 (6 bases). The material sequenced was PBMCs, mostly from graft donor cells, taken 360 days after TCRalphabeta/CD19-depleted stem cell transplant. The sequence came from a male patient younger than 18 who had a stem cell transplant for acute myeloid leukemia, so the T cells may come from the graft donor. DNA of the CDR3: TGTGCCAGCAGTCTGAGAGGGGGGGCGGACACTGAAGCTTTCTTT. It yields the protein CASSLRGGADTEAFF.